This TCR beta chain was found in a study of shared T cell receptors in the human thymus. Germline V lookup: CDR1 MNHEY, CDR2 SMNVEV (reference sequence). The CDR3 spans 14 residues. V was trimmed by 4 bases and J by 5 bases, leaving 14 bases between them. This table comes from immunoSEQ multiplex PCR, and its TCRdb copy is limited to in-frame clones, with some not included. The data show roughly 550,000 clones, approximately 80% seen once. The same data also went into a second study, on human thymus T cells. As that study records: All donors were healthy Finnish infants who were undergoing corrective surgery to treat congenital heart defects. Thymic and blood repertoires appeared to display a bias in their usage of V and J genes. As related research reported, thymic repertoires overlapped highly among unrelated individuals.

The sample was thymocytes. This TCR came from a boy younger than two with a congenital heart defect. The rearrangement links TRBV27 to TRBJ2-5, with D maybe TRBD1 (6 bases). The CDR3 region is CASSSRTVPETQYF. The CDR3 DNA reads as TGTGCCAGCAGTTCGCGGACAGTGCCGGAGACCCAGTACTTC.